This T cell receptor beta chain was recovered during a study of Graves' ophthalmopathy and Graves' hyperthyroidism. Looking at the study overall: Hyperthyroidism was classified as stable if no ophthalmopathy occurred within 18 months of follow-up.

The authors amplified TCR beta CDR3 regions from RNA transcripts. First-round RT-PCR relied on HTBI primers, and a second-round multiplex PCR came next. Using its own MiXCR run on the multiplex PCR reads, TCRdb lists one record per CDR3 protein. The data show around 1.1 million distinct CDR3 sequences, about 40% seen once. This clonotype was picked up many times. The antigen is undetermined. Study-wide results and caveats: Most thyroid clonotypes expanded beyond 0.001 frequency were also found in blood.

Diagnosis was based on clinical symptoms, serum thyroxine, TRAb, thyroid ultrasound and orbital computed tomography. The material sequenced was peripheral blood or thyroid tissue (not recorded which). This clonotype was sampled from an adult man with Graves' hyperthyroidism.

CDR3 sequence (DNA): TGTGCCAGCAGCCGTGACCCCCTAGCGGGGTTGTACGAGCAGTACTTC. As protein: CASSRDPLAGLYEQYF. The chain links TRBV7-8 to TRBJ2-7, with 9 nucleotides matching TRBD2. Germline CDR1 is SGHVS and CDR2 is FQNEAQ. With 5 bases clipped from V and 4 bases from J, the junction kept 12 bases outside the gene matches. The CDR3 totals 16 residues. Full variable domain (outside the CDR3, taken from reference TRBV7-8 and TRBJ2-7): GAGVSQSPRYKVAKRGQDVALRCDPISGHVSLFWYQQALGQGPEFLTYFQNEAQLDKSGLPSDRFFAERPEGSVSTLKIQRTQQEDSAVYLCASSRDPLAGLYEQYFGPGTRLTVT.